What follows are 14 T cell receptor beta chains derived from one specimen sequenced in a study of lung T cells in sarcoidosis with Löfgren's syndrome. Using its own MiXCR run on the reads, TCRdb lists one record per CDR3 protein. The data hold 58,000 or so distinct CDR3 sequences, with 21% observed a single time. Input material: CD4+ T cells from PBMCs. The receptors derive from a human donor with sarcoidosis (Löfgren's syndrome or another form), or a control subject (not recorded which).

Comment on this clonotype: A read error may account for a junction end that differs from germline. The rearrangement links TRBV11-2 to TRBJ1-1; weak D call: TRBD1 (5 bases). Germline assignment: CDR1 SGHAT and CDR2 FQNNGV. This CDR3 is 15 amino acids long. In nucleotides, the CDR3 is TGTGCCAGCAGCTTAGCAGGGCAGGCGAACACTGAAGCTCTCTTT. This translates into CASSLAGQANTEALF.

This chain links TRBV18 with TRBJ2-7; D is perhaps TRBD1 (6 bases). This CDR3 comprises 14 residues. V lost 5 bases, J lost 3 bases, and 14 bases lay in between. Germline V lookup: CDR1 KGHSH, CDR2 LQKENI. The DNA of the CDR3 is TGTGCCAGCTCATCAACTGGACAGCACTACGAGCAGTACTTC. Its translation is CASSSTGQHYEQYF.

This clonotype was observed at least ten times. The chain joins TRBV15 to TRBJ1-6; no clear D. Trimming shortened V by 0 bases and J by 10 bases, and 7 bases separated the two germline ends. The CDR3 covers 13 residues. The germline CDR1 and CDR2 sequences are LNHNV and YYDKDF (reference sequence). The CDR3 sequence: CATSRDKLSPLHF. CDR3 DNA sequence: TGTGCCACCAGCAGAGATAAGTTATCACCCCTCCACTTT. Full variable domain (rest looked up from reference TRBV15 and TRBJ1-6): DAMVIQNPRYQVTQFGKPVTLSCSQTLNHNVMYWYQQKSSQAPKLLFHYYDKDFNNEADTPDNFQSRRPNTSFCFLDIRSPGLGDTAMYLCATSRDKLSPLHFGNGTRLTVT.

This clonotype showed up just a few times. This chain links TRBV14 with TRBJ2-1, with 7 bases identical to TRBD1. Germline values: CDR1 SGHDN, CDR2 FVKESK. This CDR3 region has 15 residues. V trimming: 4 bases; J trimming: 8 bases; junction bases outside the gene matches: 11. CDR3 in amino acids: CASSRQGRGQYEQFF. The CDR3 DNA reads TGTGCCAGCAGCCGTCAGGGAAGGGGGCAATATGAGCAGTTCTTC.

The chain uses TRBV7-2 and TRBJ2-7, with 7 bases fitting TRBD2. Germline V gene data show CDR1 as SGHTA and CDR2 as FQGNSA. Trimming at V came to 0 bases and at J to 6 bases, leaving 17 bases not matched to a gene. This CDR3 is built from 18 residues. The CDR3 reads CASSLAFSGGSLQFEQYF. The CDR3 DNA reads TGTGCCAGCAGCTTAGCGTTTTCCGGGGGGTCCCTACAGTTCGAGCAGTACTTC.

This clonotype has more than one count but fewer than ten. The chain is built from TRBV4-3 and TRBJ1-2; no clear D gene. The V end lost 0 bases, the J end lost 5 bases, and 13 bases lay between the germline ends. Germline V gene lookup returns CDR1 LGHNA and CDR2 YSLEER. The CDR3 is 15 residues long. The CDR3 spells CASSQDLSNSYGYTF. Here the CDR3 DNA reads TGCGCCAGCAGCCAAGATCTAAGCAACTCTTATGGCTACACCTTC.

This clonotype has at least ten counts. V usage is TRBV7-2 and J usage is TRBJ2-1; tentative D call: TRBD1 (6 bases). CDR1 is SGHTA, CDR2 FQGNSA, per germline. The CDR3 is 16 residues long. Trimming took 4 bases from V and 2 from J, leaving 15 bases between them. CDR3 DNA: TGTGCCAGCAGCTCAATCGCGACAGGCACCTACAATGAGCAGTTCTTC. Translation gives CASSSIATGTYNEQFF.

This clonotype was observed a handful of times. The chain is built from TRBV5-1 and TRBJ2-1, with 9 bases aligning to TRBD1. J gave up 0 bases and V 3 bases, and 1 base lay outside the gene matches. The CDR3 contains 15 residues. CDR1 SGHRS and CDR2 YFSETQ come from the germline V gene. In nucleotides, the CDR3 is TGCGCCAGCAGCTCGGGACAGGGCTCCTACAATGAGCAGTTCTTC. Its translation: CASSSGQGSYNEQFF.

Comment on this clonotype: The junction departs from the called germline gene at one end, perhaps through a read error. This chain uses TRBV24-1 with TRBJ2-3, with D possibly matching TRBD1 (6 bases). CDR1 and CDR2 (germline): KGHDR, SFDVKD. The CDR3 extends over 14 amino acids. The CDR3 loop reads CATSDPQGPDAQYF. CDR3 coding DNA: TGTGCCACCAGTGATCCCCAGGGGCCAGATGCGCAGTATTTT.

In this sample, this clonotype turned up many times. CDR3 in DNA: TGTGCCAGCAGTGAATCGATGGTAGGGGACAGTGCGTTTGAGACCCAGTACTTC. Its translation: CASSESMVGDSAFETQYF. The rearrangement links TRBV6-1 to TRBJ2-5; 7 bases fit TRBD1. The CDR3 is 18 residues long. With 2 bases clipped from V and 5 bases from J, the junction kept 17 bases outside the gene matches. Germline loops: CDR1 MNHNS, CDR2 SASEGT.

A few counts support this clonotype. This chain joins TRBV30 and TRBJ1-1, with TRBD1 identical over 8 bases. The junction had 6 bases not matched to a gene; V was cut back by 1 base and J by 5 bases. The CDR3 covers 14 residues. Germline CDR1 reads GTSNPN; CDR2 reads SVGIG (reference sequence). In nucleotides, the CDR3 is TGTGCCTGGAGTGGTCGACAGGGGTGGACTGAAGCTTTCTTT. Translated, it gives CAWSGRQGWTEAFF. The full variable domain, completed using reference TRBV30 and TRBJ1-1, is SQTIHQWPATLVQPVGSPLSLECTVEGTSNPNLYWYRQAAGRGLQLLFYSVGIGQISSEVPQNLSASRPQDRQFILSSKKLLLSDSGFYLCAWSGRQGWTEAFFGQGTRLTVV.

CDR3 region: CASRRVGMNTEAFF. CDR3 nucleotide sequence: TGTGCCAGCCGGAGGGTCGGAATGAACACTGAAGCTTTCTTT. This chain uses TRBV6-1 with TRBJ1-1; no definite D call. The ends were cut back, 8 bases at V and 0 bases at J, with 13 bases in the middle. CDR1 is MNHNS and CDR2 is SASEGT in the germline V gene. This CDR3 contains 14 residues.

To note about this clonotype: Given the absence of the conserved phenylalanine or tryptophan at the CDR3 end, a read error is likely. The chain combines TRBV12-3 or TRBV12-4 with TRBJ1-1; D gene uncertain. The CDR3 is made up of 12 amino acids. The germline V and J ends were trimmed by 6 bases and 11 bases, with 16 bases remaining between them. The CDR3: CASSRGPQRAFS. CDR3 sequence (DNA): TGTGCCAGCAGCAGAGGGCCGCAACGGGCTTTCTCT.

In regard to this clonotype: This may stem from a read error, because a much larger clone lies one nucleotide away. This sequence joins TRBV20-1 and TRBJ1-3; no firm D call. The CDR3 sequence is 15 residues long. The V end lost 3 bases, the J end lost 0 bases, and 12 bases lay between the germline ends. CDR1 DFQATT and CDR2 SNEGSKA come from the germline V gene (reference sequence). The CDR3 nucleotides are TGCAGTGCTAGGCACGGCAGATACTCTGGAAACACCATATATTTT. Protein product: CSARHGRYSGNTIYF.